Following are 10 T cell receptor beta chains from one sample sequenced in a study of persistence of HIV-infected CD4 T cells. Nonspecific anti-CD3/anti-CD28 bead stimulation represents the broad CD4+ T cell repertoire. Sorting of responding CD4+ T cells relied on upregulated CD40 ligand together with CD69. These receptors' targets are unknown. The immunoSEQ assay was version 4, run in survey mode. Libraries were prepared by immunoSEQ multiplex PCR; TCRdb keeps only in-frame clonotypes and omits some of them. The sample lists some 45,000 clones; about 88% were seen once. This specimen consisted of CD4+ T cells sorted from PBMCs after roughly 20-hour stimulation, obtained from a patient who received antiretroviral therapy. These receptors all come from an adult woman with HIV who was CMV-seropositive.

The chain uses TRBV9 and TRBJ2-1; 8 bases fit TRBD1. Germline V gene lookup returns CDR1 SGDLS and CDR2 YYNGEE. The ends lost 4 bases at V and 7 bases at J; junction bases unmatched: 16. This CDR3 spans 17 amino acids. For the CDR3, the DNA is TGTGCCAGCAGCCCTCCTTGGGCCAGGGGGCTAGGGAATGAGCAGTTCTTC. Translation gives CASSPPWARGLGNEQFF.

The V gene is TRBV6-4, the J gene TRBJ2-3; 10 bases are shared with TRBD2. V lost 5 bases, J lost 7 bases, and 9 bases stayed unmatched. CDR1 MRHNA and CDR2 SNTAGT come from the germline V gene. The CDR3 sequence is 15 residues long. DNA of the CDR3: TGTGCCAGCAGTACAGAGCGGGGGGGCACCTATACGCAGTATTTT. It encodes CASSTERGGTYTQYF.

V and J are TRBV9 and TRBJ2-1, with TRBD2 matching over 12 bases. The junction had 7 bases not matched to a gene; V was cut back by 0 bases and J by 6 bases. The length of the CDR3 is 17 residues. Germline V lookup: CDR1 SGDLS, CDR2 YYNGEE. CDR3 residues: CASSVEAWTSGVNEQFF. The CDR3 bases are TGTGCCAGCAGCGTAGAGGCCTGGACTAGCGGGGTCAATGAGCAGTTCTTC.

The chain uses TRBV10-1 and TRBJ2-5, with 8 bases aligning to TRBD1. The V and J ends lost 0 bases and 5 bases, in that order; junction bases with no gene match: 2. The CDR3 totals 14 residues. Looked up from germline, CDR1 is WNHNN and CDR2 is SYGVQD (reference sequence). The DNA of the CDR3 is TGCGCCAGCAGTGAGTCGAGACAGGGGGAGACCCAGTACTTC. As protein: CASSESRQGETQYF.

The chain employs TRBV7-3 and TRBJ2-1; 8 nucleotides match TRBD2. The germline V gene encodes CDR1 SGHTA and CDR2 FQGTGA. Trimming cost V 2 bases and J 6 bases; bases outside gene matches: 9. The CDR3 is 16 amino acids. The CDR3 spells CASSLWFGGASNEQFF. The DNA of the CDR3 is TGTGCCAGCAGCTTATGGTTCGGGGGGGCCTCCAATGAGCAGTTCTTC.

The genes are TRBV11-3 and TRBJ2-1; no reliable D call. V was cut by 0 bases and J by 9 bases, with 15 bases left in between. The CDR3 sequence is 15 residues long. Germline loops: CDR1 SGHNT, CDR2 YENEEA. CDR3 in DNA: TGTGCCAGCAGCTTAGACCCCGCTAGGGCTGGTGAGCAGTTCTTC. This translates into CASSLDPARAGEQFF.

The rearrangement links TRBV5-1 to TRBJ2-5; TRBD1 is a possible D gene (7 bases). This CDR3 has 16 amino acids. V lost 0 bases and J lost 4, with 16 bases in between. Germline V gives CDR1 SGHRS, CDR2 YFSETQ. The CDR3 sequence: CASSLEPQGGGETQYF. The DNA of the CDR3 is TGCGCCAGCAGCTTGGAGCCCCAGGGGGGTGGAGAGACCCAGTACTTC.

The chain carries TRBV12-5 and TRBJ1-1, with 8 nucleotides matching TRBD1. In germline, CDR1 is LGHNT, CDR2 FRNRAP. CDR3 length: 15 amino acids. V lost 1 base, J lost 5 bases, and 6 bases stayed unmatched. The CDR3 loop reads CASGLGQGLGTEAFF. The CDR3 bases are TGTGCTAGTGGTTTGGGACAGGGGTTAGGGACTGAAGCTTTCTTT.

In its sample, this clone was seen a few times. The chain uses TRBV6-4 and TRBJ1-1; D unresolved. Trimming cost V 0 bases and J 7 bases, with 12 bases left between them. The CDR3 has 14 residues. Germline CDR1 MRHNA, CDR2 SNTAGT. As DNA, the CDR3 is TGTGCCAGCAGTGACTCTAGTCTGGGCGGTGAAGCTTTCTTT. The encoded protein is CASSDSSLGGEAFF.

The chain links TRBV14 to TRBJ1-6; 9 bases are a match to TRBD1. J lost 8 bases, V lost 0 bases, and 8 bases had no gene match. Germline CDR1 reads SGHDN; CDR2 reads FVKESK. CDR3 length: 17 residues. The CDR3 loop reads CASSQEHRGRFYSPLHF. The CDR3 DNA reads TGTGCCAGCAGCCAAGAGCACAGGGGGCGGTTTTATTCACCCCTCCACTTT.